What follows are 14 T cell receptor beta chains derived from one specimen sequenced in a study of Ad26.COV2.S vaccination and SARS-CoV-2 variants. Sample treatment: over 15 received Ad26.COV2.S at low or high dose, single or two shots; 5 received placebo; per-sample allocation not given. It was on day 63 after the first vaccine or placebo injection that samples were taken. Here immunoSEQ multiplex PCR was the method, and the copy in TCRdb shows in-frame clones only, minus some. The table shows 450,000 to 550,000 clones, with approximately 89% occurring only once. Sequencing used peripheral blood, obtained in a trial of Ad26.COV2.S vaccine versus placebo. These receptors originate from a person aged 18-65 years who received the Ad26.COV2.S COVID-19 vaccine or a placebo.

The rearrangement joins TRBV24-1 to TRBJ2-7; D is ambiguous. Germline CDR1 and CDR2: KGHDR and SFDVKD. V lost 3 bases and J lost 7, with 12 bases in between. This CDR3 has 13 amino acids. The CDR3 nucleotides read TGTGCCACCAGTGATCTCTCCTCCAGGGAGCAGTACTTC. It codes for CATSDLSSREQYF.

This clone was detected only once. V and J are TRBV24-1 and TRBJ1-3; TRBD1 is a possible D gene (6 bases). Germline V lookup: CDR1 KGHDR, CDR2 SFDVKD. Deletions cut 0 bases from V and 8 bases from J, with 7 bases between. This CDR3 is 13 amino acids long. The CDR3 bases are TGTGCCACCAGTGATTTGAAGGGGGACACCATATATTTT. It specifies CATSDLKGDTIYF.

The V call is TRBV18, the J call TRBJ2-3; weak D call: TRBD2 (6 bases). Germline loops: CDR1 KGHSH, CDR2 LQKENI. Between the trimmed V and J ends, which lost 6 bases and 0 bases, there was a span of 16 bases. The CDR3 length is 16 residues. CDR3 loop: CASSTYVAASTDTQYF. CDR3 nucleotide sequence: TGTGCCAGCTCGACCTACGTAGCGGCGAGCACAGATACGCAGTATTTT.

The chain carries TRBV7-2 and TRBJ2-1; possibly TRBD1 for D (5 bases). CDR3 length equals 14 residues. The V and J ends lost 2 bases and 7 bases respectively, with 12 bases between them. Germline-derived CDR1 and CDR2 are SGHTA and FQGNSA. CDR3 sequence: CASSLRGLENEQFF. The CDR3 coding sequence is TGTGCCAGCAGCTTAAGGGGCTTAGAGAATGAGCAGTTCTTC.

V is TRBV5-5 and J is TRBJ2-3; D possibly corresponds to TRBD1 (6 bases). This CDR3 has 14 amino acids. The V end lost 1 base, the J end lost 1 base, and 7 bases lay between the germline ends. The germline V gene encodes CDR1 SGHKS and CDR2 YYEKEE (reference sequence). CDR3 amino acids: CASSLNRGTDTQYF. In nucleotides, the CDR3 is TGTGCCAGCAGCTTGAACAGGGGCACAGATACGCAGTATTTT.

The rearrangement joins TRBV12-3 or TRBV12-4 to TRBJ1-2; perhaps TRBD1 as D (5 bases). The CDR3 is 13 amino acids. Trimming left V 7 bases short and J 2 bases short, with 11 bases between. For the CDR3, the DNA is TGTGCCAGCACAATACGGGGGAACTATGGCTACACCTTC. This gives the protein CASTIRGNYGYTF.

The J gene is TRBJ1-4, the V gene TRBV19; D is uncertain. The CDR3 totals 15 residues. V lost 3 bases and J 4 bases, leaving 12 bases between the germline ends. The V gene's germline CDR1 is LNHDA and CDR2 SQIVND (reference sequence). In nucleotides, the CDR3 is TGTGCCAGTAGTATCTTCGGACGGGATAATGAAAAACTGTTTTTT. Protein sequence: CASSIFGRDNEKLFF.

The chain joins TRBV11-1 to TRBJ2-1; D remains unclear. This CDR3 region has 13 residues. V shed 0 bases and J shed 14 bases, with 14 bases lying between them. From germline, CDR1 is SGHAT and CDR2 FQDESV (reference sequence). The DNA of the CDR3 is TGTGCCAGCAGCTTAGCTAGCCCCCACCGGGAGTTCTTC. Protein product: CASSLASPHREFF.

The chain employs TRBV13 and TRBJ1-2, with a tentative D call TRBD1 (5 bases). V lost 3 bases to trimming and J lost 5 bases, with 7 bases between them. The V gene's germline CDR1 is PRHDT and CDR2 FYEKMQ (reference sequence). This CDR3 region has 12 residues. The CDR3 nucleotides are TGTGCCAGCAGCTTGGACAATTATGGCTACACCTTC. Protein: CASSLDNYGYTF. The full variable domain, completed using reference TRBV13 and TRBJ1-2, is AAGVIQSPRHLIKEKRETATLKCYPIPRHDTVYWYQQGPGQDPQFLISFYEKMQSDKGSIPDRFSAQQFSDYHSELNMSSLELGDSALYFCASSLDNYGYTFGSGTRLTVV.

V gene TRBV7-9 combines with J gene TRBJ1-1, with D possibly being TRBD1 (5 bases). CDR1 is SEHNR and CDR2 is FQNEAQ in the germline V gene (reference sequence). The CDR3 has 16 amino acids. V lost 2 bases, J lost 0 bases, and 13 bases lay in between. CDR3: CASSLNVGLLNTEAFF. DNA for the CDR3: TGTGCCAGCAGCTTAAATGTGGGACTGCTGAACACTGAAGCTTTCTTT.

This clone was detected once. In the same sample, other DNA sequences code for this CDR3. The chain employs TRBV4-3 and TRBJ1-2, with D hard to call. Germline CDR1 and CDR2: LGHNA and YSLEER. The CDR3 runs 13 residues. V was shortened by 1 base and J by 2 bases, with 5 bases between the two germline ends. The chain's CDR3 is CASSQARNYGYTF. Written as DNA, the CDR3 is TGCGCCAGCAGCCAAGCACGGAACTATGGCTACACCTTC.

This chain uses TRBV29-1 with TRBJ2-1, with TRBD2 identical over 8 bases. Unmatched junction bases numbered 10, after V lost 6 bases and J lost 0 bases. The V gene's germline CDR1 is SQVTM and CDR2 ANQGSEA. CDR3 length: 16 residues. This CDR3 is CSVEGGGRSSYNEQFF. The CDR3 region has the DNA TGCAGCGTGGAGGGTGGCGGGAGGAGCTCCTACAATGAGCAGTTCTTC.

This clone was found once. The chain recombines TRBV10-3 with TRBJ1-2; no definite D call. Germline CDR1 ENHRY, CDR2 SYGVKD. The CDR3 extends over 13 amino acids. Trimming took 8 bases from V and 2 from J, leaving 12 bases between them. The CDR3, as DNA: TGTGCCATCCTCGGCAGTCAGAACTATGGCTACACCTTC. As protein: CAILGSQNYGYTF.

This chain links TRBV4-1 with TRBJ1-1; D may be TRBD1 (6 bases). CDR3 length equals 14 residues. Trimming removed 4 bases from V and 3 bases from J, with 12 bases in between. CDR1 MGHRA and CDR2 YSYEKL come from the germline V gene. The CDR3: CASSRPNRDTEAFF. CDR3 bases: TGCGCCAGCAGCCGACCCAACAGGGACACTGAAGCTTTCTTT.